These 12 T cell receptor beta chains were all obtained from the same sample, sequenced in a study of low-dose radiotherapy and immunotherapy resistance in tumors. TRAV- and TRBV-specific primers, spanning alpha and beta chains, primed first-strand cDNA. The TCRs were subjected to amplification over about 20 PCR cycles employing a constant-region primer in conjunction with a V-primer adapter. TCRdb re-derived calls from the reads in MiXCR, one entry per CDR3 protein. The data show tens of thousands of distinct CDR3 sequences, 15% to 20% seen once. Specified time point: before trial treatment. Source: PBMCs, taken before treatment. All receptors come from a male donor with prostate cancer.

V usage is TRBV20-1 and J usage is TRBJ2-7; D is uncertain. Germline CDR1 and CDR2: DFQATT and SNEGSKA (reference sequence). There are 14 residues in the CDR3. The germline V and J ends were trimmed by 5 bases and 2 bases, with 16 bases remaining between them. As DNA, the CDR3 is TGCAGTGCTGGAAGTCCGGGCGGTACCTACGAGCAGTACTTC. This encodes CSAGSPGGTYEQYF.

This clonotype has ten or more counts. This chain links TRBV19 with TRBJ2-7; 10 positions agree with TRBD2. V lost 5 bases, J lost 3 bases, and 7 bases stayed unmatched. Germline-derived CDR1 and CDR2 are LNHDA and SQIVND (reference sequence). This CDR3 comprises 15 residues. The DNA for the CDR3 is TGTGCCAGTAGTGGAGGACTAGCGGCCTTCTACGAGCAGTACTTC. Translation gives CASSGGLAAFYEQYF. The full variable domain, in which reference TRBV19 and TRBJ2-7 provide the parts outside the CDR3, is DGGITQSPKYLFRKEGQNVTLSCEQNLNHDAMYWYRQDPGQGLRLIYYSQIVNDFQKGDIAEGYSVSREKKESFPLTVTSAQKNPTAFYLCASSGGLAAFYEQYFGPGTRLTVT.

This clonotype was counted many times. The chain's CDR3 is CSVRYREASTEAFF. CDR3 DNA sequence: TGCAGCGTGCGGTACAGGGAAGCGTCCACTGAAGCTTTCTTT. The rearrangement links TRBV29-1 to TRBJ1-1; D might be TRBD1 (6 bases). CDR3 size: 14 residues. The germline V gene encodes CDR1 SQVTM and CDR2 ANQGSEA. Trimming took 6 bases from V and 4 from J, leaving 18 bases between them.

This clonotype showed up many times. V usage is TRBV30 and J usage is TRBJ2-7; D is perhaps TRBD1 or TRBD2 (6 bases each). V was pared by 2 bases and J by 1 base, with 12 bases between. This CDR3 is 14 amino acids long. Looked up from germline, CDR1 is GTSNPN and CDR2 is SVGIG (reference sequence). The CDR3 loop is CAWSLGGPSYEQYF. Written as DNA, the CDR3 is TGTGCCTGGAGTCTAGGGGGGCCTTCCTACGAGCAGTACTTC. The variable domain in full, completed from reference TRBV30 and TRBJ2-7, reads SQTIHQWPATLVQPVGSPLSLECTVEGTSNPNLYWYRQAAGRGLQLLFYSVGIGQISSEVPQNLSASRPQDRQFILSSKKLLLSDSGFYLCAWSLGGPSYEQYFGPGTRLTVT.

This clonotype was recorded a few times. The chain employs TRBV18 and TRBJ2-3; 13 bases match TRBD2. Germline V gene data show CDR1 as KGHSH and CDR2 as LQKENI. CDR3 size: 19 residues. V was clipped by 6 bases and J by 1 base; unmatched bases: 13. The DNA of the CDR3 is TGTGCCAGCTCCCCGATAACTAGCGGGGGGGCCAGCGGCACAGATACGCAGTATTTT. Its protein product is CASSPITSGGASGTDTQYF.

The sample holds many counts of this clonotype. This chain's CDR3 is CASSPRSTYQETQYF. In DNA, the CDR3 is TGTGCCAGCTCACCAAGGAGCACGTACCAAGAGACCCAGTACTTC. The gene calls are TRBV18 and TRBJ2-5; D call uncertain. V lost 2 bases and J lost 0, with 10 bases in between. The CDR3 is 15 amino acids. Germline assignment: CDR1 KGHSH and CDR2 LQKENI.

This clonotype has a count of ten or more. The J gene is TRBJ2-6, the V gene TRBV11-2; no definite D call. The CDR3 contains 16 residues. Germline CDR1 reads SGHAT; CDR2 reads FQNNGV. V gave up 2 bases and J gave up 4 bases, with 12 bases separating them. This CDR3 is CASSLNGRNGANVLTF. For the CDR3, the DNA is TGTGCCAGCAGCTTAAACGGCAGGAACGGGGCCAACGTCCTGACTTTC.

This clonotype was counted a few times. CDR3 sequence reads: CASSDTGTSENEQFF. Here the CDR3 DNA reads TGCGCCAGCAGCGACACCGGGACTAGCGAAAATGAGCAGTTCTTC. The gene calls are TRBV5-1 and TRBJ2-1; 10 bases match TRBD2. The CDR3 totals 15 residues. CDR1 and CDR2 (germline): SGHRS, YFSETQ. Losses at the gene ends were 4 bases for V and 7 bases for J; bases not matched to a gene: 8.

This clonotype was picked up many times. This rearrangement joins TRBV10-3 to TRBJ2-3, with TRBD2 identical over 8 bases. CDR1 and CDR2 from the germline V gene are ENHRY and SYGVKD. CDR3 length: 16 residues. V shed 6 bases and J 4 bases; nucleotides not matched to a gene: 12. For the CDR3, the DNA is TGTGCCATCAGCCGCCTTTTGAGCGGGGGATCAGATACGCAGTATTTT. Its protein product is CAISRLLSGGSDTQYF.

This clonotype was recorded at least ten times. The chain employs TRBV20-1 and TRBJ2-3; possible D gene TRBD1, 6 bases. This CDR3 spans 14 amino acids. CDR1 is DFQATT, CDR2 SNEGSKA, per germline (reference sequence). Trimming removed 6 bases at V and 7 bases at J, with 20 bases between. Here the CDR3 DNA reads TGCAGTGCGTCCGGGGACACCACGGTGAATACGCAGTATTTT. This gives the protein CSASGDTTVNTQYF.

V usage is TRBV9 and J usage is TRBJ2-1; 9 bases agree with TRBD2. The germline gives CDR1 SGDLS, CDR2 YYNGEE. The CDR3 length is 15 residues. The V and J ends lost 6 bases and 2 bases, in that order; junction bases with no gene match: 6. CDR3 nucleotides: TGTGCCAGCACCATTAGCGGGGGAGCCTACAATGAGCAGTTCTTC. Amino acid sequence: CASTISGGAYNEQFF.

The table lists this clonotype with many counts. The gene calls are TRBV7-9 and TRBJ2-7; 7 bases map to TRBD1. Germline loops: CDR1 SEHNR, CDR2 FQNEAQ (reference sequence). The V gene end was trimmed by 2 bases and the J gene end by 5 bases; junction bases not matched to a gene: 12. This CDR3 contains 16 residues. The CDR3, as DNA: TGTGCCAGCAGCTTATTTCCCTCGACAGGGTTCCACGAGCAGTACTTC. Protein sequence: CASSLFPSTGFHEQYF. Drawing the rest from reference TRBV7-9 and TRBJ2-7, the complete variable domain is DTGVSQNPRHKITKRGQNVTFRCDPISEHNRLYWYRQTLGQGPEFLTYFQNEAQLEKSRLLSDRFSAERPKGSFSTLEIQRTEQGDSAMYLCASSLFPSTGFHEQYFGPGTRLTVT.